The rows below give T cell receptor beta chains drawn from one sample of a study of identical twins. TCRdb fed the 5' RACE reads into MiXCR, producing one record per CDR3 protein. Among 650,000 to 800,000 distinct CDR3 sequences listed, less than 10% were seen once. The same sample was also studied in work on yellow fever vaccine responses in identical twins.

The source material was PBMCs. Every receptor here comes from a woman between 18 and 29 years old in good health. The CDR3 runs from the conserved cysteine through the conserved F or W. D genes are given only for firm matches. Size is omitted from some rows. Given values are once, few, many or a class for expanded clones.

CDR3aa,CDR3nt,j_gene,abundance,d_gene,v_gene
CASSLGASPNTQYF,TGTGCCAGCAGCTTAGGGGCTAGCCCCAATACGCAGTATTTT,TRBJ2-3,few,-,TRBV7-2
CASSLYGHPNEQYF,TGCGCCAGCAGCTTGTACGGCCACCCCAACGAGCAGTACTTC,TRBJ2-7,many,-,TRBV5-1
CASRGTGLYF,TGTGCCAGCCGTGGGACAGGGTTGTACTTC,TRBJ2-7,once,TRBD1,TRBV6-5
CASSQDMTSGSYEQYF,TGTGCCAGCAGCCAAGATATGACTAGCGGATCCTACGAGCAGTACTTC,TRBJ2-7,many,TRBD2,TRBV4-2
CATHAAVSMPYEQYF,TGTGCCACCCATGCGGCAGTCTCAATGCCCTACGAGCAGTACTTC,TRBJ2-7,few,-,TRBV27
CASSYGPGQGSGNTIYF,TGTGCCAGCAGCTACGGACCGGGACAGGGCTCTGGAAACACCATATATTTT,TRBJ1-3,few,TRBD1,TRBV5-4
CASSPKTSGGADTQYF,TGCGCCAGCAGCCCTAAAACTAGCGGGGGTGCAGATACGCAGTATTTT,TRBJ2-3,-,TRBD2,TRBV5-1
CASSQDVEVSYNEQFF,TGTGCCAGCAGCCAAGATGTGGAGGTCTCCTACAATGAGCAGTTCTTC,TRBJ2-1,few,-,TRBV4-2
CATSDLAGETQYF,TGTGCCACCAGTGATTTGGCTGGCGAGACCCAGTACTTC,TRBJ2-5,few,-,TRBV24-1
CAISESPGGRGTSLYEQFF,TGTGCCATCAGTGAGTCCCCGGGGGGCAGGGGGACTAGCCTCTATGAGCAGTTCTTC,TRBJ2-1,many,TRBD2,TRBV10-3
CATSSRTDNISGANVLTF,TGTGCCACCAGCAGCCGGACAGATAATATCTCTGGGGCCAACGTCCTGACTTTC,TRBJ2-6,many,-,TRBV15
CASREGLSGNTIYF,TGTGCCAGCAGGGAAGGGCTCTCTGGAAACACCATATATTTT,TRBJ1-3,-,-,TRBV28
CASSPAVTVDTGELFF,TGTGCCAGCAGCCCAGCTGTGACGGTAGACACCGGGGAGCTGTTTTTT,TRBJ2-2,few,-,TRBV7-8
CASSLGDRVGGEQYF,TGCGCCAGCAGCTTGGGGGACCGTGTGGGTGGTGAGCAGTACTTC,TRBJ2-7,many,-,TRBV5-1